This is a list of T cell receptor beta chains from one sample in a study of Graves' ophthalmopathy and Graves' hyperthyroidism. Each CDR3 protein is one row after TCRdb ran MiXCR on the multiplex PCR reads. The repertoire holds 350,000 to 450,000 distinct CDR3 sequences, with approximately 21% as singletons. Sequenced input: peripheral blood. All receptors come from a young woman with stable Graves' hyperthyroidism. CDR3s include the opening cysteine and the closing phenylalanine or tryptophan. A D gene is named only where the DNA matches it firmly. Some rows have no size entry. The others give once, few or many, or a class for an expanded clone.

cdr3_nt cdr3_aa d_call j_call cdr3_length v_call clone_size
TGTGCCACCAGTGACAGGCGCTCTGGAAACACCATATATTTT CATSDRRSGNTIYF - TRBJ1-3 14 TRBV24-1 many
TGTGCCAGCAGCCTAGACAGTTACAATCAGCCCCAGCATTTT CASSLDSYNQPQHF - TRBJ1-5 14 TRBV12-3/TRBV12-4 many
TGTGCCATCAGTGGTCAGGGCAGCGAGACCCAGTACTTC CAISGQGSETQYF - TRBJ2-5 13 TRBV10-3 many
TGTGCCAGCAGCTTTTGGACCACAGGTCAAGAGACCCAGTACTTC CASSFWTTGQETQYF - TRBJ2-5 15 TRBV7-9 -
TGTGCCACCAGCAGAGATCCGCTTAGCAATCAGCCCCAGCATTTT CATSRDPLSNQPQHF - TRBJ1-5 15 TRBV15 -
TGTGCCAGCGGAAGGACAGGGGATGAGCAGTGCTTC CASGRTGDEQCF TRBD1 TRBJ2-7 12 TRBV6-1 -
TGTGCCAGCAGACTAAGGGGGCTTCCCTCCTACGAGCAGTACTTC CASRLRGLPSYEQYF TRBD1 TRBJ2-7 15 TRBV2 many
TGTGCCAGCGGAGGGGGGGGACAGGGTTACGAGCAGTACTTC CASGGGGQGYEQYF TRBD1 TRBJ2-7 14 TRBV28 many
TGCAGTGCCCGGACTAGCGGGCCCCAGACCCAGTACTTC CSARTSGPQTQYF TRBD2 TRBJ2-5 13 TRBV20-1 -
TGTGCCAGCAGTTTGATGACGAGAGAGACCCAGTACTTC CASSLMTRETQYF - TRBJ2-5 13 TRBV12-3/TRBV12-4 many
TGTGCCAGCAGCTTGTATATTTGGGGAACCTACGAGCAGTACTTC CASSLYIWGTYEQYF - TRBJ2-7 15 TRBV5-6 many
TGTGCTAGTGGTTTGTGCGGTCGGGTGAGCGAGAGCTCCTACGAGCAGTACTTC CASGLCGRVSESSYEQYF - TRBJ2-7 18 TRBV12-5 many
TGTGCCAGCAGAAGGACAGTGGAGACCCAGTACTTC CASRRTVETQYF - TRBJ2-5 12 TRBV12-3/TRBV12-4 -
TGCGCCAGCAGCCAAGATTGGCGGGCGCGCTACGAGCAGTACTTC CASSQDWRARYEQYF - TRBJ2-7 15 TRBV4-3 many
TGCAGTGCCGCCAAACCGACAGGGGCCTCCGGGGAGCTGTTTTTT CSAAKPTGASGELFF TRBD1 TRBJ2-2 15 TRBV20-1 many
TGTGCCAGCAGCACTCCTACTAGCGGGATGGGGGAGACCCAGTACTTC CASSTPTSGMGETQYF TRBD2 TRBJ2-5 16 TRBV7-2 many
TGCAGCGTTGGGACTTCGACTTTAAAAGAGACCCAGTACTTC CSVGTSTLKETQYF - TRBJ2-5 14 TRBV29-1 -
TGTGCCAGCAGAGACCGGGGAAAAATGAACACTGAAGCTTTCTTT CASRDRGKMNTEAFF - TRBJ1-1 15 TRBV6-1 many
TGCAGCGTTGACAGGGGGCCGGGAGAGCAGTACTTC CSVDRGPGEQYF TRBD1 TRBJ2-7 12 TRBV29-1 -
TGCGCCAGCAGCAAAGGCGGGACAGGGATGTCTGGGGCCAACGTCCTGACTTTC CASSKGGTGMSGANVLTF TRBD1 TRBJ2-6 18 TRBV5-1 many
TGTGCCAGCAGTTTATCCTTGGGGGGCGGTCAGCCCCAGCATTTT CASSLSLGGGQPQHF - TRBJ1-5 15 TRBV28 many
TGTGCCAGCAGTCCCCGGACAGTAGAGACCCAGTACTTC CASSPRTVETQYF - TRBJ2-5 13 TRBV12-3/TRBV12-4 many
TGTGCCAGCAGCGCAGGACTAGCGGGAGAGTCCGGGGAGCTGTTTTTT CASSAGLAGESGELFF TRBD2 TRBJ2-2 16 TRBV6-5 many
TGTGCCAGCAGTGTTGGAATCCAGGGGATCACTGAAGCTTTCTTT CASSVGIQGITEAFF - TRBJ1-1 15 TRBV6-1 -